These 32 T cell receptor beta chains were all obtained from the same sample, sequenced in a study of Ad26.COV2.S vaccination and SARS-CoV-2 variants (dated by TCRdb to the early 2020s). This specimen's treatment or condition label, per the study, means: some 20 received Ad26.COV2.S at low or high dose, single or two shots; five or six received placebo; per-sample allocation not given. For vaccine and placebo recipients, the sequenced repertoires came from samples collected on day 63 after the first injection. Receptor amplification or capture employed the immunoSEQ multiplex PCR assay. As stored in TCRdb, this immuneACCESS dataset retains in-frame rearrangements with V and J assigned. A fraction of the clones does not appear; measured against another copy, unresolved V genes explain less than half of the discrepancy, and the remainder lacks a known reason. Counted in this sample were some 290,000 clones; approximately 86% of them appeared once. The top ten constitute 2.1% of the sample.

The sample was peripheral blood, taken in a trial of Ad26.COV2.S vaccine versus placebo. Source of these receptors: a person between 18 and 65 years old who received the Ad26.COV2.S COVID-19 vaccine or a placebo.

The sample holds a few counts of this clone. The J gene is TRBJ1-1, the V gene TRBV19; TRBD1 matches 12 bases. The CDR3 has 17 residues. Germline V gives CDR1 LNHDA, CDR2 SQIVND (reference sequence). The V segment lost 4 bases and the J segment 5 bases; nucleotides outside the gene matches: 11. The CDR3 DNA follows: TGTGCCAGTAGTACAACCGGGACAGGGGGCTTAGGAACTGAAGCTTTCTTT. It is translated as CASSTTGTGGLGTEAFF.

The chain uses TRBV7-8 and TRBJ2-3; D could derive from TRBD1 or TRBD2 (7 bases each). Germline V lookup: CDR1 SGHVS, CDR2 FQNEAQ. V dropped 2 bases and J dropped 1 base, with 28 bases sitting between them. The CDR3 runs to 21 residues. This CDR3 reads CASSLSRAQGGISLGTDTQYF. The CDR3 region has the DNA TGTGCCAGCAGCTTATCCCGGGCCCAGGGGGGGATCTCACTAGGCACAGATACGCAGTATTTT.

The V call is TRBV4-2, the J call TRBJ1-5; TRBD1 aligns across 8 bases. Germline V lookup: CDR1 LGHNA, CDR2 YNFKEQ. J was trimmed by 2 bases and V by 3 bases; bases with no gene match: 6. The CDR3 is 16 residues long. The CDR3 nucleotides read TGTGCCAGCAGCCAGGACAGGGCATACGGCAATCAGCCCCAGCATTTT. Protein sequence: CASSQDRAYGNQPQHF.

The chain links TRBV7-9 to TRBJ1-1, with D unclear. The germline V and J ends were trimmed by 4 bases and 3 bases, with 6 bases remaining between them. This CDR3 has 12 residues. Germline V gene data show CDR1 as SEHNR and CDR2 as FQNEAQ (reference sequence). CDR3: CASSSEYTEAFF. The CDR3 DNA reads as TGTGCCAGCAGCTCGGAATACACTGAAGCTTTCTTT.

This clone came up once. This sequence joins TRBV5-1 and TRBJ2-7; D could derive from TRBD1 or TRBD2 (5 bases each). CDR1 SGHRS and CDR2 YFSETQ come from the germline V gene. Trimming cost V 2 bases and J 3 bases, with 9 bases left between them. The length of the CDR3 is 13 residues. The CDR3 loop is CASSFEGYYEQYF. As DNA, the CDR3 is TGCGCCAGCAGCTTCGAGGGGTACTACGAGCAGTACTTC.

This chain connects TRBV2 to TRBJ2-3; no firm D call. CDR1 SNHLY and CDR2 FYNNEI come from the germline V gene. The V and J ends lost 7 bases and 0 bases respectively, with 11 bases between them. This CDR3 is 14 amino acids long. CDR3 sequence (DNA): TGTGCCAGCACCAGGACCGCTAGCACAGATACGCAGTATTTT. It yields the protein CASTRTASTDTQYF.

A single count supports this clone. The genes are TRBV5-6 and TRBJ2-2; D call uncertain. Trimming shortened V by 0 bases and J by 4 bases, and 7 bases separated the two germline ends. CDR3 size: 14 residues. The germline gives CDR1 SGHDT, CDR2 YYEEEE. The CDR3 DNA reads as TGTGCCAGCAGCTTGGGACTGGCCACCGGGGAGCTGTTTTTT. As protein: CASSLGLATGELFF.

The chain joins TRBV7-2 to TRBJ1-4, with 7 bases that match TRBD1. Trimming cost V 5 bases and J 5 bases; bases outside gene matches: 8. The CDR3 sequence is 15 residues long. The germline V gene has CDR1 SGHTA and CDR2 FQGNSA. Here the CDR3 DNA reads TGTGCCAGCAGCCGGAGGGACAGTGGGAATGAAAAACTGTTTTTT. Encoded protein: CASSRRDSGNEKLFF.

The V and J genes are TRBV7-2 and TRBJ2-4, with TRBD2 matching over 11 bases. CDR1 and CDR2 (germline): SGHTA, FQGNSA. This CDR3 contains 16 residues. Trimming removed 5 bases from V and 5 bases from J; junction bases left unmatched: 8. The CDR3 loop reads CASSLRSTSGENIQYF. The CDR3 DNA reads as TGTGCCAGCAGCCTACGTTCGACTAGCGGGGAAAACATTCAGTACTTC.

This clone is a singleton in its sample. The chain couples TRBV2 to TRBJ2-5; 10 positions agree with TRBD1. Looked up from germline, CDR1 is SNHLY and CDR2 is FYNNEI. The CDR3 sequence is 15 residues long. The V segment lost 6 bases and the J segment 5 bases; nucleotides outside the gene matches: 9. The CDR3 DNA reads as TGTGCCAGCAGGGCGGGACAGGGGTTTTACGAGACCCAGTACTTC. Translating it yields CASRAGQGFYETQYF.

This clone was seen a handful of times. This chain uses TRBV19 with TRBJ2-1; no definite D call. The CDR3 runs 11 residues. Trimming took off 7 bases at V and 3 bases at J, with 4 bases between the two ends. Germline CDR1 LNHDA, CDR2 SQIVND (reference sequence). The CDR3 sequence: CASTSYNEQFF. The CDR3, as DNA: TGTGCCAGTACCAGCTACAATGAGCAGTTCTTC.

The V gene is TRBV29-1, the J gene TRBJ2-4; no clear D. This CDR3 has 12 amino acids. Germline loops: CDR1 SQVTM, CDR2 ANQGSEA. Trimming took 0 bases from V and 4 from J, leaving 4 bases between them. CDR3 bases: TGCAGCGTTGAAGAACATAAAAACATTCAGTACTTC. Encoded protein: CSVEEHKNIQYF.

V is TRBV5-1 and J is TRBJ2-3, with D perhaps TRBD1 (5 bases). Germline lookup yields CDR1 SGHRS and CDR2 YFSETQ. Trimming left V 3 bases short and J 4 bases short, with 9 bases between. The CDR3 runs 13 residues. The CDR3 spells CASSSGLSDTQYF. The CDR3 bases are TGCGCCAGCAGCTCAGGGTTATCAGATACGCAGTATTTT.

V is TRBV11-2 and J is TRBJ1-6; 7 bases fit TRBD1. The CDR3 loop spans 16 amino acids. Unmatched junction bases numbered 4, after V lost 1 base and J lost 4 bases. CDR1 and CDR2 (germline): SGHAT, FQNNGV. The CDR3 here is CASSLATGTYNSPLHF. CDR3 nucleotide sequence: TGTGCCAGCAGCTTAGCGACAGGGACTTATAATTCACCCCTCCACTTT.

This chain's CDR3 is CASSPTPGHPPFGYTF. In DNA, the CDR3 is TGTGCCAGCAGCCCGACTCCGGGACATCCTCCTTTTGGCTACACCTTC. This rearrangement joins TRBV7-9 to TRBJ1-2; a weak D match, TRBD1 (6 bases). The germline V and J ends were trimmed by 5 bases and 7 bases, with 23 bases remaining between them. This CDR3 is 16 amino acids long. CDR1 and CDR2 (germline): SEHNR, FQNEAQ (reference sequence).

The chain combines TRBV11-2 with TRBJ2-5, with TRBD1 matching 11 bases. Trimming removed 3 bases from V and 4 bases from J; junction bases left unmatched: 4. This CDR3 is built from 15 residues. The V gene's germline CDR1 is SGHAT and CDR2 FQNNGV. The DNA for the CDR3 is TGTGCCAGCAGCTTCGGGACAGGGGGAGGAGAGACCCAGTACTTC. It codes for CASSFGTGGGETQYF. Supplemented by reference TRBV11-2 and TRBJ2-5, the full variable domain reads EAGVAQSPRYKIIEKRQSVAFWCNPISGHATLYWYQQILGQGPKLLIQFQNNGVVDDSQLPKDRFSAERLKGVDSTLKIQPAKLEDSAVYLCASSFGTGGGETQYFGPGTRLLVL.

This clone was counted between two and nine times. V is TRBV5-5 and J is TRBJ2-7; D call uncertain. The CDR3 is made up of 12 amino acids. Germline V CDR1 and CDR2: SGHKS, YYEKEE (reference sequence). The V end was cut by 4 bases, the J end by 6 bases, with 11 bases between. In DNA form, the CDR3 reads TGTGCCAGCAGCCGCGTAGACGGCGAGCAGTACTTC. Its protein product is CASSRVDGEQYF.

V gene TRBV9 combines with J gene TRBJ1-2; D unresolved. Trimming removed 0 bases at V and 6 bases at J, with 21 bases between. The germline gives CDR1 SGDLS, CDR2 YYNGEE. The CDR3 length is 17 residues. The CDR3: CASSVEALEHPSNGYTF. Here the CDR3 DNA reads TGTGCCAGCAGCGTAGAGGCGTTGGAGCACCCGAGTAATGGCTACACCTTC.

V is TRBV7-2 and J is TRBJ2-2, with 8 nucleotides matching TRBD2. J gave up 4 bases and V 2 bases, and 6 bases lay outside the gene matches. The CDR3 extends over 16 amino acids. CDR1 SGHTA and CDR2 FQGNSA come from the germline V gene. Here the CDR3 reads CASSLLRGGVTGELFF. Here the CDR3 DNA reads TGTGCCAGCAGCTTACTTCGGGGGGGCGTCACCGGGGAGCTGTTTTTT.

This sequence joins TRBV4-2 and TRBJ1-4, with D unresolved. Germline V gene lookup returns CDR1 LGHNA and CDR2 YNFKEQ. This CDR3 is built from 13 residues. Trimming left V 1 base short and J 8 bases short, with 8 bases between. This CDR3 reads CASSQALVEKLFF. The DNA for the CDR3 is TGTGCCAGCAGCCAAGCCCTTGTCGAAAAACTGTTTTTT.

The CDR3 coding sequence is TGCGCCAGCAGCCCAGGAGGGGGATTGAGCACTGAAGCTTTCTTT. This gives the protein CASSPGGGLSTEAFF. V usage is TRBV4-1 and J usage is TRBJ1-1; a possible D gene is TRBD1 (6 bases). V lost 4 bases and J lost 4, with 16 bases in between. In germline, CDR1 is MGHRA, CDR2 YSYEKL. This CDR3 spans 15 amino acids.

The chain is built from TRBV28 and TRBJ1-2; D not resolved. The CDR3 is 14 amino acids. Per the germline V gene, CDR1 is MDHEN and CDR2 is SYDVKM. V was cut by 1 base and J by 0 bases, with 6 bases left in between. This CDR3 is CASSLLIPNYGYTF. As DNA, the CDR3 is TGTGCCAGCAGTTTATTGATCCCTAACTATGGCTACACCTTC.

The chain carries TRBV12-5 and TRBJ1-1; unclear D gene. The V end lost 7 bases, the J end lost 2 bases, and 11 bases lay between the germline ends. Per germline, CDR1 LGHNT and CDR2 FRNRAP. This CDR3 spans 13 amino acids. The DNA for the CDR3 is TGTGCTAGTGCCTTCGGGGTAAACACTGAAGCTTTCTTT. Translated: CASAFGVNTEAFF. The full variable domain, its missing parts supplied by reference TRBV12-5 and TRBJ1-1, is DARVTQTPRHKVTEMGQEVTMRCQPILGHNTVFWYRQTMMQGLELLAYFRNRAPLDDSGMPKDRFSAEMPDATLATLKIQPSEPRDSAVYFCASAFGVNTEAFFGQGTRLTVV.

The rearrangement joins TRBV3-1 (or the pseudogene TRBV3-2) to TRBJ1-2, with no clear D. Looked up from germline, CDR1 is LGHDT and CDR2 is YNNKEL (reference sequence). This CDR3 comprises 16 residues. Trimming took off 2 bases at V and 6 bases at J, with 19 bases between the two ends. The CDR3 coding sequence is TGTGCCAGCAGCCAATCCCCTTCCGCCTCTCGCGATGGCTACACCTTC. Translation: CASSQSPSASRDGYTF.

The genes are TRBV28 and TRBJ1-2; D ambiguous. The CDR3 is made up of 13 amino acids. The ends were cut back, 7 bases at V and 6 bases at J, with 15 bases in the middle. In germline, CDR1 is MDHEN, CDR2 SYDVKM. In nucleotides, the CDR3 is TGTGCCAGCACCGCGCCGGGAGGTGATGGCTACACCTTC. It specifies CASTAPGGDGYTF.

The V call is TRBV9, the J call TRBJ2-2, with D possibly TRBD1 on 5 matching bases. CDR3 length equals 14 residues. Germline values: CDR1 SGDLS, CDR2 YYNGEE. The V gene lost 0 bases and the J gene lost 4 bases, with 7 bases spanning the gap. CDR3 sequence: CASSVGQSTGELFF. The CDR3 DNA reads TGTGCCAGCAGCGTAGGACAGAGCACCGGGGAGCTGTTTTTT.

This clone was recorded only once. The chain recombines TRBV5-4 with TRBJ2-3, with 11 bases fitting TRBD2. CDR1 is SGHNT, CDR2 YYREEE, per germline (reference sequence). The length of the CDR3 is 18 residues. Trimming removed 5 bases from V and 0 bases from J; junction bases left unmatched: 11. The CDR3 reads CASSIGTSGLASTDTQYF. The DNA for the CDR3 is TGTGCCAGCAGTATAGGGACTAGCGGCCTAGCTAGCACAGATACGCAGTATTTT.

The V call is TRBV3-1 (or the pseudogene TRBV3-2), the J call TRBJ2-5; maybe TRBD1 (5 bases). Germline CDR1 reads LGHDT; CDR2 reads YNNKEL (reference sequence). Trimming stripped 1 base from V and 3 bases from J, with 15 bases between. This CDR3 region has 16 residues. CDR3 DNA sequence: TGTGCCAGCAGCCAAGGGTATTCAGGGAATGAAGAGACCCAGTACTTC. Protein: CASSQGYSGNEETQYF.

The CDR3 DNA reads TGTGCCAGCAGCTTGGGGGCGGGGGGCCGTTCTCCGTTCTTC. Its protein product is CASSLGAGGRSPFF. J is TRBJ2-1 and V is TRBV5-4; 8 nucleotides match TRBD2. The CDR3 covers 14 residues. CDR1 is SGHNT and CDR2 is YYREEE in the germline V gene (reference sequence). The J segment lost 15 bases and the V segment lost 0 bases, leaving 11 bases of the junction unmatched.

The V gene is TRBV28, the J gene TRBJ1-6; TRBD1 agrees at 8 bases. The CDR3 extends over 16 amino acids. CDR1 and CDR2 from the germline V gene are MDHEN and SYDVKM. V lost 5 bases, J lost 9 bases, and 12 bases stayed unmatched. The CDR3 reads CASSLSPGQDGSPLHF. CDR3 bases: TGTGCCAGCAGTCTCTCCCCGGGACAGGACGGTTCACCCCTCCACTTT.

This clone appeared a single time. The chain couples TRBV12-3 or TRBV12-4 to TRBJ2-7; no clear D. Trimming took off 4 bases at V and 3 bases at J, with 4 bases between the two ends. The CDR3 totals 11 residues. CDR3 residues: CASSSRYEQYF. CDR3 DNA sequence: TGTGCCAGCAGTTCGCGCTACGAGCAGTACTTC.

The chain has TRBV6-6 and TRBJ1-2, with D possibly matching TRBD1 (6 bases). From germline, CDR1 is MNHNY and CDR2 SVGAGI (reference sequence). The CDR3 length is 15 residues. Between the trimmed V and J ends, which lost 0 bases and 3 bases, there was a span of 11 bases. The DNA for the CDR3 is TGTGCCAGCAGTTACTCGCTGTCAGGGGACTATGGCTACACCTTC. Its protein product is CASSYSLSGDYGYTF.